Reported below is one TCR beta chain. The sample belongs to a study of cytomegalovirus exposure and HLA in healthy donors. The PCR employed 60 Vbeta primers together with 13 Jbeta primers. TCRdb keeps only in-frame clones here, not all; method: immunoSEQ multiplex PCR. Among roughly 150,000 clones listed, more than 65% were seen once. The CDR3 spans 13 residues. The germline V gene encodes CDR1 KGHSH and CDR2 LQKENI. The germline V and J ends were trimmed by 4 bases and 5 bases, with 11 bases remaining between them. The TCR was taken from a young man in good health and CMV-seronegative. The chain couples TRBV18 to TRBJ2-5; possibly TRBD2 for D (5 bases). The specimen was PBMCs. In nucleotides, the CDR3 is TGTGCCAGCTCACGGGCAGGACTTGAGACCCAGTACTTC. Its protein product is CASSRAGLETQYF. Supplemented by reference TRBV18 and TRBJ2-5, the full variable domain reads NAGVMQNPRHLVRRRGQEARLRCSPMKGHSHVYWYRQLPEEGLKFMVYLQKENIIDESGMPKERFSAEFPKEGPSILRIQQVVRGDSAAYFCASSRAGLETQYFGPGTRLLVL.